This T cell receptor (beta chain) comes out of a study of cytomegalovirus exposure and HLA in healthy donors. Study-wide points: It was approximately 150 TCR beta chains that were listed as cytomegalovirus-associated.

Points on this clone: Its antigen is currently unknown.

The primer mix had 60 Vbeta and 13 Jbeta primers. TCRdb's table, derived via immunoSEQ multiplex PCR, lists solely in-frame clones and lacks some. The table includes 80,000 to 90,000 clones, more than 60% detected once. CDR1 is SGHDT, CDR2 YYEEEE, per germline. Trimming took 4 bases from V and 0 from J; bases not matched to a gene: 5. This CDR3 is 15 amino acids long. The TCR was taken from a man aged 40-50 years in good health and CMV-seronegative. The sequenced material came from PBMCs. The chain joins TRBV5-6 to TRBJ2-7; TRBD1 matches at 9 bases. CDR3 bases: TGTGCCAGCAGCATAGGGACAGGGACCTCCTACGAGCAGTACTTC. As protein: CASSIGTGTSYEQYF. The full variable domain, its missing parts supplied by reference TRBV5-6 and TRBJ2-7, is DAGVTQSPTHLIKTRGQQVTLRCSPKSGHDTVSWYQQALGQGPQFIFQYYEEEERQRGNFPDRFSGHQFPNYSSELNVNALLLGDSALYLCASSIGTGTSYEQYFGPGTRLTVT.